Listed below are T cell receptor beta chains from one sample, sequenced in a study of blood T cells in healthy people across ages. TCRdb processed the 5' RACE reads anew with MiXCR; each CDR3 protein has one entry. The table has 800,000 to 900,000 distinct CDR3 sequences, around 62% seen once. Sequencing input: blood. The receptor set was obtained from a man aged 30 to 45 in good health. Each CDR3 is given with its conserved first and last residue.

J gene,V gene,CDR3 protein
TRBJ1-2,TRBV20-1,CSASPDLNYGYTF
TRBJ2-1,TRBV25-1,CASSDGHPNEQFF
-,TRBV6-2/TRBV6-3,CASRPPGRGDIQYF
TRBJ2-7,TRBV9,CASSADPGQATYEQYF
TRBJ2-2,TRBV12-3/TRBV12-4,CASSSPGLAGIGELFF
TRBJ2-1,TRBV25-1,CASSEVGSGIYNEQFF
-,TRBV28,CASSVPLGGNIQYF
TRBJ2-5,TRBV7-2,CASSSYRRGQETQYF
TRBJ2-2,TRBV20-1,CSASSGLWNTGELFF
TRBJ2-5,TRBV10-3,CAAATRGEETQYF
TRBJ1-6,TRBV4-3,CASSRKGGAVYNSPLHF
TRBJ2-1,TRBV5-1,CATGGNSDEQFF
TRBJ2-3,TRBV7-9,CASSPLGGSTDTQYF
TRBJ1-5,TRBV15,CATSRGQGGYQPQHF
-,TRBV28,CASSLRDAGAYEQYF
TRBJ1-2,TRBV11-1,CASSTDGPNYGYTF
TRBJ1-6,TRBV6-2/TRBV6-3,CASSRGSPSSPLHF
TRBJ2-3,TRBV20-1,CSARPLAGDADTQYF
TRBJ2-2,TRBV7-3,CASGYRTGELFF
TRBJ2-5,TRBV20-1,CSAHGLAGDPQETQYF
TRBJ2-7,TRBV20-1,CSSAPGSSYEQYF
TRBJ2-2,TRBV11-3,CASTGTGDFGGELFF
TRBJ1-6,TRBV20-1,CSARDGRAPNSPLHF
TRBJ1-5,TRBV7-9,CASSLEGRRQPQHF
TRBJ2-2,TRBV27,CASRQATGELFF
TRBJ2-1,TRBV24-1,CATSAPGKAYNEQFF
TRBJ2-2,TRBV24-1,CATSQGGINTGELFF